The 21 T cell receptor beta chains below all came from one sample that was sequenced in a study of OX40 agonist ivuxolimab in advanced cancers. Data came from immunoSEQ multiplex PCR; TCRdb stores just in-frame clones and leaves some out. In the table there are tens of thousands of clones, less than 90% of which are singletons. The sample in question was CD4+ or CD8+ T cells sorted from blood, obtained in a trial of the OX40 agonist ivuxolimab. These receptors were taken from an adult with an advanced solid tumor such as melanoma, head and neck, liver or kidney cancer.

The chain links TRBV9 to TRBJ2-7; 7 bases align to TRBD2. Germline CDR1 reads SGDLS; CDR2 reads YYNGEE. V lost 0 bases and J lost 3; bases outside the gene matches: 9. CDR3 length: 16 residues. The CDR3 sequence: CASSVVPAGDLYEQYF. The CDR3, as DNA: TGTGCCAGCAGCGTAGTCCCGGCGGGGGACCTCTACGAGCAGTACTTC.

This rearrangement joins TRBV4-1 to TRBJ2-3; the D gene is possibly TRBD2 (7 bases). The CDR3 totals 19 residues. The germline V gene encodes CDR1 MGHRA and CDR2 YSYEKL. V lost 0 bases to trimming and J lost 3 bases, with 22 bases between them. CDR3 residues: CASSQEEGGRRGFTDTQYF. DNA of the CDR3: TGCGCCAGCAGCCAAGAGGAGGGGGGGAGGCGTGGTTTTACAGATACGCAGTATTTT.

The chain recombines TRBV30 with TRBJ2-4; D unresolved. V was cut by 2 bases and J by 5 bases, with 7 bases left in between. The CDR3 has 12 amino acids. Germline CDR1 is GTSNPN and CDR2 is SVGIG (reference sequence). Here the CDR3 DNA reads TGTGCCTGGAGTAGTTTTCAAAACATTCAGTACTTC. It encodes CAWSSFQNIQYF. Full variable domain (rest looked up from reference TRBV30 and TRBJ2-4): SQTIHQWPATLVQPVGSPLSLECTVEGTSNPNLYWYRQAAGRGLQLLFYSVGIGQISSEVPQNLSASRPQDRQFILSSKKLLLSDSGFYLCAWSSFQNIQYFGAGTRLSVL.

The V call is TRBV30, the J call TRBJ2-3; tentatively, D is TRBD1 (6 bases). Per the germline V gene, CDR1 is GTSNPN and CDR2 is SVGIG (reference sequence). The CDR3 is 13 residues long. Trimming pared 4 bases from V and 4 bases from J, leaving 12 bases between. The CDR3 sequence is CAWNTKGADTQYF. CDR3 in DNA: TGTGCCTGGAATACGAAGGGGGCAGATACGCAGTATTTT.

This clone came up once. The chain has TRBV27 and TRBJ2-1; possibly TRBD2 for D (6 bases). V lost 11 bases and J lost 9, with 29 bases in between. The germline V gene has CDR1 MNHEY and CDR2 SMNVEV (reference sequence). The CDR3 consists of 16 residues. The chain's CDR3 is CARRLRGRLVLAEQFF. CDR3 sequence (DNA): TGTGCCCGTAGACTGCGGGGTCGTCTAGTGCTTGCTGAGCAGTTCTTC.

The chain couples TRBV5-1 to TRBJ2-7; possibly TRBD2 for D (6 bases). CDR3 length: 13 amino acids. The V gene's germline CDR1 is SGHRS and CDR2 YFSETQ. The ends were cut back, 4 bases at V and 3 bases at J, with 11 bases in the middle. The CDR3 loop reads CASSGGVRYEQYF. Written as DNA, the CDR3 is TGCGCCAGCAGCGGCGGGGTTCGCTACGAGCAGTACTTC.

The chain carries TRBV4-1 and TRBJ1-2; no definite D call. V was pared by 0 bases and J by 6 bases, with 14 bases between. The germline CDR1 and CDR2 sequences are MGHRA and YSYEKL. The CDR3 consists of 15 residues. The CDR3 nucleotides are TGCGCCAGCAGCCAAGATCTGGGGAAGAGGAATGGCTACACCTTC. Encoded protein: CASSQDLGKRNGYTF.

The V and J genes are TRBV11-1 and TRBJ1-2; 7 nucleotides match TRBD1. Germline V lookup: CDR1 SGHAT, CDR2 FQDESV (reference sequence). V dropped 5 bases and J dropped 4; count of bases not matched to a gene: 13. CDR3 length equals 16 residues. CDR3 coding DNA: TGTGCCAGCAGCCCCGGGACAGCGTTCAGCTTCTATGGCTACACCTTC. Encoded protein: CASSPGTAFSFYGYTF.

The chain has TRBV19 and TRBJ1-2, with D perhaps TRBD1 (5 bases). The germline CDR1 and CDR2 sequences are LNHDA and SQIVND (reference sequence). The CDR3 totals 16 residues. Trimming left V 3 bases short and J 3 bases short, with 17 bases between. The CDR3 DNA follows: TGTGCCAGTAGTATGGGTCAGGGAGGGACTCACTATGGCTACACCTTC. Translating it yields CASSMGQGGTHYGYTF.

This chain links TRBV6-1 with TRBJ1-3; D may correspond to TRBD1 or TRBD2 (5 bases each). The DNA matches TRBJ2-2 better at its end, which makes the J call doubtful. The CDR3 extends over 15 amino acids. Germline CDR1 reads MNHNS; CDR2 reads SASEGT. The CDR3 reads CASSEPGRNTGELFF. CDR3 nucleotide sequence: TGTGCCAGCAGTGAACCGGGACGGAACACCGGGGAGCTGTTTTTT.

The chain couples TRBV5-5 to TRBJ1-2; TRBD1 might be the D (5 bases). The V and J ends lost 4 bases and 4 bases respectively, with 20 bases between them. The CDR3 length is 16 residues. Germline-derived CDR1 and CDR2 are SGHKS and YYEKEE (reference sequence). CDR3: CASSRGDAGRTYGYTF. The DNA of the CDR3 is TGTGCCAGCAGCCGGGGGGATGCAGGGAGAACCTATGGCTACACCTTC.

The V call is TRBV7-3, the J call TRBJ2-3; 10 bases map to TRBD2. The J segment lost 4 bases and the V segment lost 5 bases, leaving 9 bases of the junction unmatched. In germline, CDR1 is SGHTA, CDR2 FQGTGA. The CDR3 covers 16 residues. The CDR3 is CASSPQGAGGADTQYF. CDR3 DNA: TGTGCCAGCAGCCCGCAGGGAGCGGGGGGGGCAGATACGCAGTATTTT.

J is TRBJ1-3 and V is TRBV7-9; D is unresolved. Germline V gives CDR1 SEHNR, CDR2 FQNEAQ (reference sequence). This CDR3 has 15 amino acids. The ends were cut back, 1 base at V and 4 bases at J, with 11 bases in the middle. The CDR3 coding sequence is TGTGCCAGCAGCTTAGGGGGAGGTCCCGGAAACACCATATATTTT. Encoded protein: CASSLGGGPGNTIYF.

J is TRBJ2-3 and V is TRBV28; 8 bases match TRBD1. Germline assignment: CDR1 MDHEN and CDR2 SYDVKM. The V gene end was trimmed by 5 bases and the J gene end by 3 bases; junction bases not matched to a gene: 10. This CDR3 spans 16 amino acids. The CDR3 is CASSPRTGFKTDTQYF. CDR3 coding DNA: TGTGCCAGCAGTCCCCGGACAGGGTTTAAAACAGATACGCAGTATTTT.

The gene calls are TRBV13 and TRBJ1-4; 8 positions agree with TRBD1. Germline CDR1 is PRHDT and CDR2 is FYEKMQ (reference sequence). This CDR3 spans 17 amino acids. J gave up 5 bases and V 3 bases, and 11 bases lay outside the gene matches. CDR3 residues: CASSFSGQGKGNEKLFF. CDR3 nucleotides: TGTGCCAGCAGCTTTAGCGGACAGGGCAAGGGAAATGAAAAACTGTTTTTT.

The gene calls are TRBV14 and TRBJ2-7, with D perhaps TRBD2 (6 bases). Germline CDR1 is SGHDN and CDR2 is FVKESK. This CDR3 region has 16 residues. V dropped 6 bases and J dropped 2 bases, with 20 bases sitting between them. CDR3 residues: CASRRGTTVSAYEQYF. The CDR3, as DNA: TGTGCCAGCAGACGCGGGACCACGGTATCGGCCTACGAGCAGTACTTC.

The rearrangement joins TRBV9 to TRBJ2-7; D unresolved. Looked up from germline, CDR1 is SGDLS and CDR2 is YYNGEE. CDR3 length: 15 residues. With 0 bases removed from V and 2 bases from J, the gap between germline ends came to 12 bases. CDR3 coding DNA: TGTGCCAGCAGCGTAGGGGCCCAGCTAACCTACGAGCAGTACTTC. Its protein product is CASSVGAQLTYEQYF.

This chain uses TRBV7-9 with TRBJ1-2; 8 nucleotides line up with TRBD1. This CDR3 contains 16 residues. Looked up from germline, CDR1 is SEHNR and CDR2 is FQNEAQ (reference sequence). V was pared by 5 bases and J by 7 bases, with 15 bases of the junction left unmatched. The CDR3 DNA is TGTGCCAGCAGCCCCAGGGGCGCAGGGGGCATGATTGGCTACACCTTC. The encoded protein is CASSPRGAGGMIGYTF. Together with reference TRBV7-9 and TRBJ1-2, the CDR3 gives the full variable domain: DTGVSQNPRHKITKRGQNVTFRCDPISEHNRLYWYRQTLGQGPEFLTYFQNEAQLEKSRLLSDRFSAERPKGSFSTLEIQRTEQGDSAMYLCASSPRGAGGMIGYTFGSGTRLTVV.

This sequence joins TRBV4-3 and TRBJ1-6; tentative D call: TRBD1 (5 bases). Germline-derived CDR1 and CDR2 are LGHNA and YSLEER. V lost 1 base, J lost 9 bases, and 13 bases lay in between. This CDR3 is built from 15 residues. The CDR3 DNA is TGCGCCAGCAGCCAAGGACAGCGAGGATTTTCACCCCTCCACTTT. It encodes CASSQGQRGFSPLHF.

Only one count was recorded for this clone. This CDR3 is CASSPTGNLRSPLHF. The CDR3 DNA sequence: TGTGCCAGCAGCCCGACAGGGAATCTTAGGTCACCCCTCCACTTT. The chain links TRBV7-9 to TRBJ1-6; 7 bases agree with TRBD1. V shed 5 bases and J 10 bases; nucleotides not matched to a gene: 11. Germline assignment: CDR1 SEHNR and CDR2 FQNEAQ (reference sequence). This CDR3 has 15 amino acids.

Only one count was recorded for this clone. J is TRBJ2-7 and V is TRBV30; 8 nucleotides match TRBD1. This CDR3 is 12 amino acids long. V was clipped by 2 bases and J by 6 bases; unmatched bases: 3. The germline gives CDR1 GTSNPN, CDR2 SVGIG (reference sequence). The CDR3 coding sequence is TGTGCCTGGAGTTCAGGGGGCGGCGAGCAGTACTTC. Protein: CAWSSGGGEQYF.